Presented here are 2 T cell receptor beta chains from one specimen sequenced in a study of OX40 agonist ivuxolimab in advanced cancers. Measured with immunoSEQ multiplex PCR; TCRdb has only the in-frame clones, and not every one. The sample holds fewer than 85,000 clones, just under 90% seen once. The material was CD4+ or CD8+ T cells sorted from blood, obtained in a trial of the OX40 agonist ivuxolimab. Source of these receptors: an adult with an advanced solid tumor such as melanoma, head and neck, liver or kidney cancer.

The chain couples TRBV7-8 to TRBJ1-3; possibly TRBD1 for D (5 bases). The germline V gene has CDR1 SGHVS and CDR2 FQNEAQ. The CDR3 is 15 amino acids. V lost 3 bases to trimming and J lost 3 bases, with 12 bases between them. This CDR3 reads CASSLTQGGGNTIYF. Written as DNA, the CDR3 is TGTGCCAGCAGCTTGACGCAGGGTGGTGGAAACACCATATATTTT.

In its sample, this clone was seen once. The chain carries TRBV11-2 and TRBJ1-2; 7 positions match TRBD1. The CDR3 has 13 amino acids. The germline gives CDR1 SGHAT, CDR2 FQNNGV. V dropped 5 bases and J dropped 7; count of bases not matched to a gene: 7. This chain's CDR3 is CASSSNRGTGYTF. Written as DNA, the CDR3 is TGTGCCAGCAGCAGCAACAGGGGTACTGGCTACACCTTC.